This TCR beta chain was obtained from a study of blood T cell repertoires in COVID-19. Study-wide background: Sites in the United States, Italy and Spain provided acute and convalescent COVID-19 samples. T cells, B-cell-depleted T cells, or PBMCs provided the cDNA or gDNA that served as material.

The V end was cut by 4 bases, the J end by 7 bases, with 20 bases between. Germline lookup yields CDR1 LGHNA and CDR2 YNFKEQ. The CDR3 covers 17 residues. The authors' processing: Researchers report that nucleated cell counts were estimated from reference gene primer amplification. Sequencing used immunoSEQ multiplex PCR; TCRdb keeps in-frame clones, though not all of them. The D gene and trimming were derived from the DNA, and the V and J assignments and clone size from that table. The sample carries about 130,000 clones, about 76% recorded once. Patients of the Seattle cohort, enrolled during active infection, were followed longitudinally.

This chain joins TRBV4-2 and TRBJ1-6; tentative D call: TRBD1 (5 bases). Sequenced: peripheral blood. The sequence was collected from a woman aged 70-85 years with COVID-19, enrolled during active disease. CDR3 DNA: TGTGCCAGCAGCCGTCCGAAGGGGCAGGGTCAGAATTCACCCCTCCACTTT. Translating it yields CASSRPKGQGQNSPLHF.